Listed here are 3 T cell receptor beta chains from one sample, sequenced in a study of monozygotic twins with cystic fibrosis. Using immunoSEQ multiplex PCR, the repertoire was profiled, and TCRdb retains in-frame clones only, with some absent. The sample includes 20,000 to 25,000 clones, approximately 98% of them seen just once. Sequencing input: blood. The receptor set was obtained from a girl under 18 with cystic fibrosis.

The chain couples TRBV9 to TRBJ2-1; D remains unclear. The CDR3 length is 13 residues. The germline CDR1 and CDR2 sequences are SGDLS and YYNGEE. Deletions cut 2 bases from V and 8 bases from J, with 11 bases between. The CDR3 is CASSVTGWDEQFF. CDR3 sequence (DNA): TGTGCCAGCAGCGTGACCGGTTGGGATGAGCAGTTCTTC.

This clone was counted a single time. V gene TRBV27 combines with J gene TRBJ2-5, with TRBD2 identical over 9 bases. Germline CDR1 MNHEY, CDR2 SMNVEV (reference sequence). The CDR3 has 15 residues. Germline trimming cut 2 bases from V and 1 base from J; bases unmatched to any gene: 2. This CDR3 reads CASSLAGGPQETQYF. Written as DNA, the CDR3 is TGTGCCAGCAGTTTAGCGGGAGGGCCCCAAGAGACCCAGTACTTC.

CDR3 nucleotides: TGTGCCAGCAGCTTAAGGGGGTGGCGGGAGTCCAGCAATGAGCAGTTCTTC. Its translation: CASSLRGWRESSNEQFF. The genes are TRBV11-2 and TRBJ2-1; tentative D call: TRBD2 (7 bases). Trimming took 2 bases from V and 6 from J, leaving 20 bases between them. Germline V gene lookup returns CDR1 SGHAT and CDR2 FQNNGV. This CDR3 contains 17 residues.